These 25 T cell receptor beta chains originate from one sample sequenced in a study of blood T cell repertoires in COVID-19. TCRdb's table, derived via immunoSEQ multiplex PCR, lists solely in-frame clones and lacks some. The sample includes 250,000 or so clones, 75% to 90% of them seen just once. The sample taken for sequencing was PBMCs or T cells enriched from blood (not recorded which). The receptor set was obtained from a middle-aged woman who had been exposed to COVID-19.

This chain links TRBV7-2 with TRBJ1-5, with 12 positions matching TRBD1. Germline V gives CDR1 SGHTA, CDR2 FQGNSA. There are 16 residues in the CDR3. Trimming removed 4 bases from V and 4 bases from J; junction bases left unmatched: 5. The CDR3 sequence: CASSSGTGGRNQPQHF. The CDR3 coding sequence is TGTGCCAGCAGCTCGGGGACAGGGGGCCGGAATCAGCCCCAGCATTTT.

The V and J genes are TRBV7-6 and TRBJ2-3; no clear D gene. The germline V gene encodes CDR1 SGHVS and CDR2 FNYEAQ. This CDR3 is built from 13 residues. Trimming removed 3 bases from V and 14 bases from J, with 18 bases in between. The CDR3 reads CASSFNPTSFRYF. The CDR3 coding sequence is TGTGCCAGCAGCTTTAACCCCACCTCGTTTAGGTATTTT.

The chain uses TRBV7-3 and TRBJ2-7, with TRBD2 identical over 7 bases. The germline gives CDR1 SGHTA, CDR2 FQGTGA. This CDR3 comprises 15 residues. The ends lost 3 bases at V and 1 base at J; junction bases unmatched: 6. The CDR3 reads CASSFRGDGSYEQYF. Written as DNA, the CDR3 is TGTGCCAGCAGCTTCCGGGGGGATGGTTCCTACGAGCAGTACTTC. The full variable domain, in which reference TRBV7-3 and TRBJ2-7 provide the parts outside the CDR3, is GAGVSQTPSNKVTEKGKYVELRCDPISGHTALYWYRQSLGQGPEFLIYFQGTGAADDSGLPNDRFFAVRPEGSVSTLKIQRTERGDSAVYLCASSFRGDGSYEQYFGPGTRLTVT.

In DNA, the CDR3 is TGTGCCAGCAGCTTAGTGGGGCTAGACTATGGCTACACCTTC. Amino acids: CASSLVGLDYGYTF. V gene TRBV7-2 combines with J gene TRBJ1-2, with a weak D call TRBD1 (5 bases). The CDR3 consists of 14 residues. Trimming pared 1 base from V and 3 bases from J, leaving 9 bases between. Germline CDR1 and CDR2: SGHTA and FQGNSA.

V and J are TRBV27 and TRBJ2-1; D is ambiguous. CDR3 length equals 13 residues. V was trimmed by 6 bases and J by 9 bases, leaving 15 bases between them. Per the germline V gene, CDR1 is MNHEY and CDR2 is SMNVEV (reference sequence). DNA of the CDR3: TGTGCCAGCAGCCCCCTCCTAGAGTTTGAGCAGTTCTTC. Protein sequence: CASSPLLEFEQFF.

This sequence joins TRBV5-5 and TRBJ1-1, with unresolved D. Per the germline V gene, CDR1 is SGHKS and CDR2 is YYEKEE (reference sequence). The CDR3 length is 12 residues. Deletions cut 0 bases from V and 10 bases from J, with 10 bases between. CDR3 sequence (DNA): TGTGCCAGCAGCTTGGAGCAGGCAGTAGCTTTCTTT. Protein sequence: CASSLEQAVAFF.

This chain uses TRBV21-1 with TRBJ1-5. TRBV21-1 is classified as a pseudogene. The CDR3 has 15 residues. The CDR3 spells CASIRLRRRNQPQHF. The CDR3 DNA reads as TGTGCCAGCATCAGACTCAGAAGGAGAAATCAGCCCCAGCATTTT.

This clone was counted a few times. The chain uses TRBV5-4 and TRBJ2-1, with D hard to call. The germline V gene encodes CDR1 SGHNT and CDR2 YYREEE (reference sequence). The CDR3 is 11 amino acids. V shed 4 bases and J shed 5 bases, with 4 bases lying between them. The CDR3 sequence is CASSQNNEQFF. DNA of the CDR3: TGTGCCAGCAGCCAGAACAATGAGCAGTTCTTC. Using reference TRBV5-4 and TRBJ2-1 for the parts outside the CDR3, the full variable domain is ETGVTQSPTHLIKTRGQQVTLRCSSQSGHNTVSWYQQALGQGPQFIFQYYREEENGRGNFPPRFSGLQFPNYSSELNVNALELDDSALYLCASSQNNEQFFGPGTRLTVL.

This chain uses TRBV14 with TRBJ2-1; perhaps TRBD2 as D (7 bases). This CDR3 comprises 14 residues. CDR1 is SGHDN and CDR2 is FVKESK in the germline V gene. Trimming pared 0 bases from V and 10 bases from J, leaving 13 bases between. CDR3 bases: TGTGCCAGCAGCCAAGATTATGCGGGGGCCGAGCAGTTCTTC. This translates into CASSQDYAGAEQFF.

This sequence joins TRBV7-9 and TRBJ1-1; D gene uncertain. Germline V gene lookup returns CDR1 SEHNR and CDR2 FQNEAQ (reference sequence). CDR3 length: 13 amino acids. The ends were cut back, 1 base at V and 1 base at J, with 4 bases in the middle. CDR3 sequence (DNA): TGTGCCAGCAGCTTAGACAGGAACACTGAAGCTTTCTTT. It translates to CASSLDRNTEAFF.

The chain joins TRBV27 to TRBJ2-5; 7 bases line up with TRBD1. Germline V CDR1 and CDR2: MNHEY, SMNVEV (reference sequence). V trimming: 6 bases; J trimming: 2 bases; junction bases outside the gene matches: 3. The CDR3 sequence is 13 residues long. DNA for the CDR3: TGTGCCAGCAGAAGGGGACAGCAAGAGACCCAGTACTTC. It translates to CASRRGQQETQYF.

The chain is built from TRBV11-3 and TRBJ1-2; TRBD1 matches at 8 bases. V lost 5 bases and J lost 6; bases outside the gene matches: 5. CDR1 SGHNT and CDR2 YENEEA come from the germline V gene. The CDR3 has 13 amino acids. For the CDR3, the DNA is TGTGCCAGCAGCGCCGGGACAGGAGATGGCTACACCTTC. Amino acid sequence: CASSAGTGDGYTF.

The CDR3 loop is CASSYLVGTEAFF. The CDR3 coding sequence is TGTGCCAGCAGCTATCTAGTAGGCACTGAAGCTTTCTTT. This sequence joins TRBV7-9 and TRBJ1-1; D call uncertain. This CDR3 has 13 residues. V lost 4 bases and J lost 4, with 10 bases in between. Germline values: CDR1 SEHNR, CDR2 FQNEAQ (reference sequence).

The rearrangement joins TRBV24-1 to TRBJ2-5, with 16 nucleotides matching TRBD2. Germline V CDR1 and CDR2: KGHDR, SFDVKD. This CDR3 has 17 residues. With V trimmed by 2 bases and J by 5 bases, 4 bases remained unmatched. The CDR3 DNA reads TGTGCCACCAGTGATTCGGAGGGACTAGCGGGAGGGGAGACCCAGTACTTC. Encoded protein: CATSDSEGLAGGETQYF.

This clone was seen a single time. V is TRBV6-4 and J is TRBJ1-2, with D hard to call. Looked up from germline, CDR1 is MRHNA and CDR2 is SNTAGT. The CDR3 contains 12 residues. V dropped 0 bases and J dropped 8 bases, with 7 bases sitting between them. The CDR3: CASSDSRGGYTF. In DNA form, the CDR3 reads TGTGCCAGCAGTGACTCCCGGGGAGGCTACACCTTC.

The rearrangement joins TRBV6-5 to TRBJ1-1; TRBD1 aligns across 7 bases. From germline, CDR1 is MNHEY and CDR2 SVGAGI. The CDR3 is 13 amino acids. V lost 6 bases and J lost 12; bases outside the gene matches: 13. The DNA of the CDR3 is TGTGCCAGCAGAAATGGGGGCAGGGGGATAACTTTCTTT. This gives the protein CASRNGGRGITFF.

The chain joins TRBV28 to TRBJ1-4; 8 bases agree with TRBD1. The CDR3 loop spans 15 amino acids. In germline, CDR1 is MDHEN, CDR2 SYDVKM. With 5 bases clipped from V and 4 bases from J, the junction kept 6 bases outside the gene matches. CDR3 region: CASSLRTGNNEKLFF. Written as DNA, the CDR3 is TGTGCCAGCAGTCTCCGGACAGGGAATAATGAAAAACTGTTTTTT.

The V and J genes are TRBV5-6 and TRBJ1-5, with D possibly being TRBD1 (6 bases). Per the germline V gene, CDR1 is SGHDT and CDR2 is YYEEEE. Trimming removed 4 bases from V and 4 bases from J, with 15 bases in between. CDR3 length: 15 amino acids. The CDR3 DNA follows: TGTGCCAGCAGCCCAAGGGACATACCTAATCAGCCCCAGCATTTT. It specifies CASSPRDIPNQPQHF.

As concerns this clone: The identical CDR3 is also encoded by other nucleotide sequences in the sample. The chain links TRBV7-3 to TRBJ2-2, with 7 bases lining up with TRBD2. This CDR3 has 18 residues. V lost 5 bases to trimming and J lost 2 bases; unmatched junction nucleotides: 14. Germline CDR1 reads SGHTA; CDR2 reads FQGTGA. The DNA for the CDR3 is TGTGCCAGCAGCCCTACGATCACAGCGGGGCTCAACACCGGGGAGCTGTTTTTT. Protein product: CASSPTITAGLNTGELFF.

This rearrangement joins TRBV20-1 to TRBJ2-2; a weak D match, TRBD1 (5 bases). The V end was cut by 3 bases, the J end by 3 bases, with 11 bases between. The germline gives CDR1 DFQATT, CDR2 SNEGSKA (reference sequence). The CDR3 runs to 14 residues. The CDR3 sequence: CSASSQGYTGELFF. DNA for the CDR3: TGCAGTGCTAGTAGCCAGGGATACACCGGGGAGCTGTTTTTT.

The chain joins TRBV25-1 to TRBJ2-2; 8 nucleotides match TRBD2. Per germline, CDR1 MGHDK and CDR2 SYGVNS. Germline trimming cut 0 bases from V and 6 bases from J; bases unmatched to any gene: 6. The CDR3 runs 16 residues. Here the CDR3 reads CASSEYGRARSGELFF. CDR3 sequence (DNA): TGTGCCAGCAGTGAATACGGGAGGGCCAGATCCGGGGAGCTGTTTTTT. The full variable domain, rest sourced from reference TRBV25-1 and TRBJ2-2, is EADIYQTPRYLVIGTGKKITLECSQTMGHDKMYWYQQDPGMELHLIHYSYGVNSTEKGDLSSESTVSRIRTEHFPLTLESARPSHTSQYLCASSEYGRARSGELFFGEGSRLTVL.

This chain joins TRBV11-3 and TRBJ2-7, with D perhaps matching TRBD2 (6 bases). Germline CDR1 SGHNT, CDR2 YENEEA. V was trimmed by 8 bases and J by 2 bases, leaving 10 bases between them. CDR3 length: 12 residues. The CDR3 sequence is CASGREAYEQYV. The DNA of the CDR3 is TGTGCCAGCGGTAGGGAGGCCTACGAGCAGTACGTC.

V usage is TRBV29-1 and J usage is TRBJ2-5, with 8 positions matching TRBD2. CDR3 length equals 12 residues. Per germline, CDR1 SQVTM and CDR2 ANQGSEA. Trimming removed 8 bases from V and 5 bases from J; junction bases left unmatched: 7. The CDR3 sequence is CSHPGGTETQYF. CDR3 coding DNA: TGCAGCCATCCGGGGGGGACGGAGACCCAGTACTTC. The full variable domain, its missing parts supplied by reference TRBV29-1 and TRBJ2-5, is SAVISQKPSRDICQRGTSLTIQCQVDSQVTMMFWYRQQPGQSLTLIATANQGSEATYESGFVIDKFPISRPNLTFSTLTVSNMSPEDSSIYLCSHPGGTETQYFGPGTRLLVL.

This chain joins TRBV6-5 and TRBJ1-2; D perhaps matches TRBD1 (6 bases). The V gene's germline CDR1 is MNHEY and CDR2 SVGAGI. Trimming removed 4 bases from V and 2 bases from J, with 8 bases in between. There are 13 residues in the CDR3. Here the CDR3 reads CASSSTGNYGYTF. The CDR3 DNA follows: TGTGCCAGCAGTTCGACAGGAAACTATGGCTACACCTTC.

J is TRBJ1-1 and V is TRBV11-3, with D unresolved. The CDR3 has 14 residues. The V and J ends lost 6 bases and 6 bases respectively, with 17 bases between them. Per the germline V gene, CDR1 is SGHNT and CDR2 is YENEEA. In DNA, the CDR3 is TGTGCCAGCAGTCGCAACTGGGCCAGCTCTGAAGCTTTCTTT. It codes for CASSRNWASSEAFF.